The clone carrying this T cell receptor (beta chain) showed up just once. No antigen is known for it. The entry originates in a study of T cell responses to AZD1222 COVID-19 vaccine. Whole-study context: Researchers grouped second doses given at about 4 or about 12 weeks into one pool.

Data came from immunoSEQ multiplex PCR; TCRdb stores just in-frame clones and leaves some out. There are roughly 120,000 clones in the sample; roughly 84% occur only once, and approximately 7.5% lies in the top ten. Study-level results: The breadth and depth of Spike-specific TCRs increased once two AZD1222 doses had been given. Targets within unmutated variant regions were reportedly found for nearly half of spike-specific TCRs. Only after the peak T cell response were repertoires sampled.

The sequence was obtained from an adult in good health. The sample consisted of peripheral blood, taken on day 0 of AZD1222 vaccination.

Written as DNA, the CDR3 is TGTGCCAGCAGTTTATATCAGGGGGCAGCTTTCTTT. The encoded protein is CASSLYQGAAFF. V usage is TRBV28 and J usage is TRBJ1-1; 8 positions agree with TRBD1. The CDR3 is made up of 12 amino acids. The V segment lost 1 base and the J segment 10 bases; nucleotides outside the gene matches: 2. CDR1 and CDR2 from the germline V gene are MDHEN and SYDVKM.